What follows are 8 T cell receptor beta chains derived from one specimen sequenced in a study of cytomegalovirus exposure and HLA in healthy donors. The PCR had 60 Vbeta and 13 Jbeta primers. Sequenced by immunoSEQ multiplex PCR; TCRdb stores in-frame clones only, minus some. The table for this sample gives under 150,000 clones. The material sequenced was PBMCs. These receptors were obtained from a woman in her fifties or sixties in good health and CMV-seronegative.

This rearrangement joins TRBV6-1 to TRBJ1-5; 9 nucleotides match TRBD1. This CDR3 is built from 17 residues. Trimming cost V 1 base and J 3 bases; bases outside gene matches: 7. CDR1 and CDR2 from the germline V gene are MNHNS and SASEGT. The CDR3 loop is CASSEERQGGPNQPQHF. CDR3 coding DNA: TGTGCCAGCAGTGAAGAGAGACAGGGGGGACCCAATCAGCCCCAGCATTTT.

Here the CDR3 reads CASSAAGQGWGYTF. The CDR3 DNA sequence: TGTGCCAGCAGTGCCGCCGGGCAGGGCTGGGGCTACACCTTC. The chain is built from TRBV28 and TRBJ1-2, with D tentatively TRBD1 (5 bases). Germline V gene data show CDR1 as MDHEN and CDR2 as SYDVKM. The CDR3 covers 14 residues. V lost 5 bases to trimming and J lost 8 bases, with 18 bases between them.

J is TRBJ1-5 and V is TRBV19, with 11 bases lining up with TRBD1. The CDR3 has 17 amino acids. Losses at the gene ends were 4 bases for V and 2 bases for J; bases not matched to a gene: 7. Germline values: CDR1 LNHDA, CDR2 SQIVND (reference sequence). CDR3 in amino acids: CASSKDRGRRGNQPQHF. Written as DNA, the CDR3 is TGTGCCAGTAGTAAGGACAGGGGGCGCAGGGGCAATCAGCCCCAGCATTTT.

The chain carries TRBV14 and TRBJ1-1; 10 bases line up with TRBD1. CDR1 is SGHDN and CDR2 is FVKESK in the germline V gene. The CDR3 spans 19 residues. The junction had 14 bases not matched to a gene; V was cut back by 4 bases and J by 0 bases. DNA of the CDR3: TGTGCCAGCAGCCTAGAACCACCCGGGACAGGGGTCATGAACACTGAAGCTTTCTTT. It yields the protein CASSLEPPGTGVMNTEAFF.

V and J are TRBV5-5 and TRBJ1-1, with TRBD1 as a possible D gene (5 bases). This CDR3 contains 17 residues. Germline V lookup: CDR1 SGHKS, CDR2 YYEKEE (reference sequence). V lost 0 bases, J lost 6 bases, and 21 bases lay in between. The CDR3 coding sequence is TGTGCCAGCAGCTTGGGGCATTGGGTCAGGGCGGAACCTGAAGCTTTCTTT. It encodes CASSLGHWVRAEPEAFF.

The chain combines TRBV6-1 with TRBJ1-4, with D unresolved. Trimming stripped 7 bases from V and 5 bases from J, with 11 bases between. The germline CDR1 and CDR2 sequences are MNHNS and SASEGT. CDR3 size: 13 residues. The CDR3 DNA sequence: TGTGCCAGCACCGTGCGAGAAAATGAAAAACTGTTTTTT. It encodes CASTVRENEKLFF.

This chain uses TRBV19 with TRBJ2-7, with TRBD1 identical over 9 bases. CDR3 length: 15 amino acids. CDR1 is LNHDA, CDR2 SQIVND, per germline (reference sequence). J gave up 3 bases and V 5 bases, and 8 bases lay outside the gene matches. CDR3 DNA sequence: TGTGCCAGTAGTCCGGACAGGGGCACAGGCTACGAGCAGTACTTC. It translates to CASSPDRGTGYEQYF.

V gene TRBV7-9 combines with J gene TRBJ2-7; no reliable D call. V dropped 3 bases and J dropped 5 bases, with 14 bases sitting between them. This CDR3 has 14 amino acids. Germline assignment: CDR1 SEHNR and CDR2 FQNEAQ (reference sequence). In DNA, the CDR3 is TGTGCCAGCAGCTTTTCAGGCTTGTCCGACGAGCAGTACTTC. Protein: CASSFSGLSDEQYF.